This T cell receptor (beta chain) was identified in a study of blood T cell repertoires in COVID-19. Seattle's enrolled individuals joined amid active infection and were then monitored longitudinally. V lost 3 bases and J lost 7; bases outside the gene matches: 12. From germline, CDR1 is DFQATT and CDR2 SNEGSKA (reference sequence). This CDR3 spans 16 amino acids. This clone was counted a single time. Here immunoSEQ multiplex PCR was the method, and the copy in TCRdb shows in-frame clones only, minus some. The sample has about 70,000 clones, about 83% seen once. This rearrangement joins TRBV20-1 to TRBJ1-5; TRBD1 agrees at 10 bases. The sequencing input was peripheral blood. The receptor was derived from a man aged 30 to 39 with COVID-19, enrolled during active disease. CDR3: CSASRTGGGSRQPQHF. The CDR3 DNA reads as TGCAGTGCTAGTCGGACAGGGGGAGGGAGTAGGCAGCCCCAGCATTTT.